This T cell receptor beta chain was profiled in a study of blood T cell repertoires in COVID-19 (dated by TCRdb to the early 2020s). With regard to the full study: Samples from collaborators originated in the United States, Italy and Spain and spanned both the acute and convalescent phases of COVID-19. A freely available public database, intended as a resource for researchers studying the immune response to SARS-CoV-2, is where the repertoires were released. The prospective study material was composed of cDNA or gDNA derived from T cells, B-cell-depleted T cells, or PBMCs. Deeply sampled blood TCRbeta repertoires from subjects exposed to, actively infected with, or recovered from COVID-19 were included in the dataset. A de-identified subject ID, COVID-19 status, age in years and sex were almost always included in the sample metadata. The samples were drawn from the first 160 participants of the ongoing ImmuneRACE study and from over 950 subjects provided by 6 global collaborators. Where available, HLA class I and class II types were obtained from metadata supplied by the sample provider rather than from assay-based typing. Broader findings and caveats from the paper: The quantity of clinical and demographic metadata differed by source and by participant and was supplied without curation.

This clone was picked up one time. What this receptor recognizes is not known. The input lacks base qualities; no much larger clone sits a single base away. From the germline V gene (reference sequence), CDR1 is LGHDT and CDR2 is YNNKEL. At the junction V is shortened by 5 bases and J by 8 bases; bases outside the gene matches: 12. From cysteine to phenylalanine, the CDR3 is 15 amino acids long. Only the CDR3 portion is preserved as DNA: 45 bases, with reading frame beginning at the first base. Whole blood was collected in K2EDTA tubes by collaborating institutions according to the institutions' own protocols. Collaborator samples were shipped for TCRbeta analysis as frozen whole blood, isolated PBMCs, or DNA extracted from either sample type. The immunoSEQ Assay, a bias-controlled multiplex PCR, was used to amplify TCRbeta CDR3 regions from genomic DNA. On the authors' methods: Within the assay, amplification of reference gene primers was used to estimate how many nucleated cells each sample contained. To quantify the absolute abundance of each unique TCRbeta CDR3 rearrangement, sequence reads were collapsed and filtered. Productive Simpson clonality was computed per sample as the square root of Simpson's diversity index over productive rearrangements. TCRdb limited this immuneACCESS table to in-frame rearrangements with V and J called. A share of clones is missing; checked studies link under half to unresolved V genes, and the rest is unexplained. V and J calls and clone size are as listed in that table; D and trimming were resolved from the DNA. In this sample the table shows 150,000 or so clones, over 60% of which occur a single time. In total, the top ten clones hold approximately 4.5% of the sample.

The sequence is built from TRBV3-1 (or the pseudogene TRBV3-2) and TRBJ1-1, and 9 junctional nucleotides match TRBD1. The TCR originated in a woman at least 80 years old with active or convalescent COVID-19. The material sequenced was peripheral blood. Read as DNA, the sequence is TGTGCCAGCAGCTCGTTCCGGGACAGGGCTCGAGAAGCTTTCTTT. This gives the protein CASSSFRDRAREAFF.